These 6 T cell receptor beta chains share one sample of origin, sequenced in a study of T-cell memory formation after mild COVID-19. TCRdb re-called the 5' RACE reads through MiXCR, storing one row per CDR3 protein. The table records roughly 400,000 distinct CDR3 sequences, roughly 17% of them present only once. The sample comprised PBMCs or a T cell subset sorted from them (not recorded which). These receptors originate from a man younger than 30 who had mild COVID-19 (a few samples of this study predate the infection). Cell type and time point are not known.

The chain's CDR3 is CASSLEGGTRPEAFF. CDR3 nucleotides: TGCGCCAGCAGCTTGGAAGGGGGCACCCGCCCTGAAGCTTTCTTT. The chain links TRBV5-1 to TRBJ1-1; 7 bases match TRBD1. The CDR3 spans 15 residues. Losses at the gene ends were 0 bases for V and 6 bases for J; bases not matched to a gene: 8. Per the germline V gene, CDR1 is SGHRS and CDR2 is YFSETQ.

The gene calls are TRBV30 and TRBJ2-7; D is undetermined. V dropped 4 bases and J dropped 3 bases, with 13 bases sitting between them. Germline lookup yields CDR1 GTSNPN and CDR2 SVGIG (reference sequence). The CDR3 is 13 residues long. The CDR3 is CAWTRQAGYEQYF. The CDR3 DNA reads TGTGCCTGGACCAGACAAGCCGGCTACGAGCAGTACTTC.

The chain recombines TRBV7-9 with TRBJ1-1, with 9 bases matching TRBD1. There are 16 residues in the CDR3. After removal of 2 bases from V and 2 bases from J, the junction contained 6 bases not matched to a gene. The germline gives CDR1 SEHNR, CDR2 FQNEAQ (reference sequence). In DNA form, the CDR3 reads TGTGCCAGCAGCTTATCCCAGACAGGGGGTAACACTGAAGCTTTCTTT. The encoded protein is CASSLSQTGGNTEAFF.

The table lists this clonotype with a few counts. This chain joins TRBV5-4 and TRBJ1-2; D call uncertain. CDR3 length equals 14 residues. CDR1 and CDR2 (germline): SGHNT, YYREEE (reference sequence). The ends were cut back, 0 bases at V and 3 bases at J, with 9 bases in the middle. DNA for the CDR3: TGTGCCAGCAGCTTGGCTCGGCAGGACTATGGCTACACCTTC. Encoded protein: CASSLARQDYGYTF.

The J gene is TRBJ2-2, the V gene TRBV20-1, with D possibly TRBD1 on 6 matching bases. The length of the CDR3 is 14 residues. In germline, CDR1 is DFQATT, CDR2 SNEGSKA (reference sequence). V gave up 1 base and J gave up 4 bases, with 10 bases separating them. The CDR3 region is CSARGQGGTGELFF. In DNA, the CDR3 is TGCAGTGCTAGAGGTCAAGGGGGCACCGGGGAGCTGTTTTTT.

This clonotype was recorded a few times. The rearrangement links TRBV3-1 to TRBJ1-2; D unclear. This CDR3 spans 13 amino acids. The germline V gene encodes CDR1 LGHDT and CDR2 YNNKEL (reference sequence). Trimming cost V 0 bases and J 4 bases, with 6 bases left between them. CDR3 loop: CASSQDWAYGYTF. CDR3 DNA sequence: TGTGCCAGCAGCCAAGATTGGGCCTATGGCTACACCTTC.